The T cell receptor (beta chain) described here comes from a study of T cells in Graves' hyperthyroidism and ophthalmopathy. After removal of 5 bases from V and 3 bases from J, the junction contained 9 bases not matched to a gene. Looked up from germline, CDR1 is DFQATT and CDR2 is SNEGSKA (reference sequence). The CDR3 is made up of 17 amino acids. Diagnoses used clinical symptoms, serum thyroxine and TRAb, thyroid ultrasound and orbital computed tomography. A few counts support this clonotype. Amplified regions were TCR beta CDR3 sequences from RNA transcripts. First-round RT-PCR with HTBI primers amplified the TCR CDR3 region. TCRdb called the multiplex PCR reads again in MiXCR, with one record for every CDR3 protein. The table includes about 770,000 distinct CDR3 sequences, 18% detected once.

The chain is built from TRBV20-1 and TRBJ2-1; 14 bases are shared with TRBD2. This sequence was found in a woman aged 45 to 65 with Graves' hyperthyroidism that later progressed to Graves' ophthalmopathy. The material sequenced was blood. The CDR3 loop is CSAETSGGVQFYNEQFF. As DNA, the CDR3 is TGCAGTGCTGAGACTAGCGGGGGGGTCCAGTTCTACAATGAGCAGTTCTTC.